This TCR beta chain is drawn from a study of T cells in Graves' hyperthyroidism and ophthalmopathy. At the level of the study: At the time of initial diagnosis and before any treatment, peripheral blood was collected. Findings and limits, study-wide: Most thyroid clonotypes that were expanded above 0.001 also turned up in blood.

TCR beta CDR3 sequences were amplified from RNA transcripts. Researchers ran a first-round RT-PCR on the TCR CDR3 using the HTBI primer set. In TCRdb, the multiplex PCR reads were re-called with MiXCR into one record per CDR3 protein. The sample includes under 650,000 distinct CDR3 sequences, about 16% of them seen just once. The sample holds many counts of this clonotype. Its matching antigen is unknown. Germline CDR1 reads SGHNT; CDR2 reads YENEEA. V was cut by 1 base and J by 6 bases, with 10 bases left in between. The CDR3 contains 14 residues. The sequenced material came from blood. This clonotype was sampled from a woman aged 30 to 39 with Graves' hyperthyroidism. The chain recombines TRBV11-3 with TRBJ2-1; a weak D match, TRBD2 (6 bases). The CDR3 region is CASSLGRLGNEQFF. Written as DNA, the CDR3 is TGTGCCAGCAGCTTAGGTCGACTAGGCAATGAGCAGTTCTTC.